The 18 T cell receptor beta chains reported below all come from one sample, sequenced in a study of T cells after yellow fever vaccination. TCRdb passed the 5' RACE reads through MiXCR, listing each CDR3 protein once. The sample records 150,000 to 200,000 distinct CDR3 sequences, about 11% being singletons. Sample: CD8+ T cells sorted from PBMCs, taken 15 days after the yellow fever booster vaccination. Source of these receptors: a young man who received the YFV17D yellow fever vaccine.

This clonotype has ten or more counts. The V and J genes are TRBV5-1 and TRBJ2-1, with D perhaps matching TRBD2 (7 bases). This CDR3 region has 14 residues. Trimming removed 4 bases from V and 6 bases from J, with 14 bases in between. Germline loops: CDR1 SGHRS, CDR2 YFSETQ. The CDR3 is CASSASGGANEQFF. In DNA, the CDR3 is TGCGCCAGCAGCGCCTCGGGGGGCGCCAATGAGCAGTTCTTC.

The rearrangement links TRBV27 to TRBJ2-5; D is unresolved. V gave up 0 bases and J gave up 5 bases, with 16 bases separating them. Germline V gene data show CDR1 as MNHEY and CDR2 as SMNVEV (reference sequence). The CDR3 extends over 16 amino acids. This chain's CDR3 is CASSLSRSTVQETQYF. In nucleotides, the CDR3 is TGTGCCAGCAGTTTATCCAGATCCACCGTCCAGGAGACCCAGTACTTC.

This clonotype appeared a few times. This rearrangement joins TRBV5-1 to TRBJ2-5; TRBD2 matches at 7 bases. V lost 2 bases to trimming and J lost 1 base; unmatched junction nucleotides: 14. The CDR3 runs 18 residues. Per the germline V gene, CDR1 is SGHRS and CDR2 is YFSETQ. This CDR3 reads CASSLSRGGGLLQETQYF. The CDR3 bases are TGCGCCAGCAGCTTATCCCGTGGCGGGGGACTACTCCAAGAGACCCAGTACTTC.

V is TRBV6-2 or TRBV6-3 and J is TRBJ1-3; the D is unclear. CDR1 and CDR2 (germline): MNHEY, SVGEGT. The CDR3 consists of 16 residues. With 10 bases removed from V and 3 bases from J, the gap between germline ends came to 22 bases. The CDR3 nucleotides are TGTGCCACCGAGCCTCTTGTTCCGGGAAATGGAAACACCATATATTTT. It specifies CATEPLVPGNGNTIYF.

This clonotype was picked up a small number of times. The V and J genes are TRBV12-3 or TRBV12-4 and TRBJ2-3; weak D call: TRBD2 (5 bases). Trimming removed 8 bases at V and 4 bases at J, with 16 bases between. The CDR3 totals 14 residues. The CDR3 DNA reads as TGTGCCAGCGGTTCTCGGGTCGGGGCAGATACGCAGTATTTT. It is translated as CASGSRVGADTQYF.

This chain links TRBV2 with TRBJ1-2, with D tentatively TRBD1 (5 bases). V lost 6 bases to trimming and J lost 2 bases, with 10 bases between them. Germline V gene lookup returns CDR1 SNHLY and CDR2 FYNNEI. This CDR3 is 13 amino acids long. The DNA for the CDR3 is TGTGCCAGCAGCCAGACAGAAAACTATGGCTACACCTTC. Amino acids: CASSQTENYGYTF. Filled out from reference TRBV2 and TRBJ1-2, the complete variable domain reads EPEVTQTPSHQVTQMGQEVILRCVPISNHLYFYWYRQILGQKVEFLVSFYNNEISEKSEIFDDQFSVERPDGSNFTLKIRSTKLEDSAMYFCASSQTENYGYTFGSGTRLTVV.

This chain links TRBV19 with TRBJ2-5; possibly TRBD2 for D (5 bases). V was cut by 0 bases and J by 0 bases, with 14 bases left in between. The germline V gene has CDR1 LNHDA and CDR2 SQIVND (reference sequence). This CDR3 contains 17 residues. CDR3 DNA sequence: TGTGCCAGTAGTATAGAGAGGACTGGAAGCGACCAAGAGACCCAGTACTTC. Protein sequence: CASSIERTGSDQETQYF.

V usage is TRBV20-1 and J usage is TRBJ2-4, with 14 positions matching TRBD2. The V gene end was trimmed by 6 bases and the J gene end by 9 bases; junction bases not matched to a gene: 10. The CDR3 runs 15 residues. Germline assignment: CDR1 DFQATT and CDR2 SNEGSKA (reference sequence). CDR3 sequence reads: CSAAGTSGGLGIQYF. In DNA, the CDR3 is TGCAGTGCAGCCGGGACTAGCGGGGGTCTGGGCATTCAGTACTTC.

This clonotype was seen repeatedly, ten times or more. The rearrangement links TRBV7-9 to TRBJ2-3; 9 bases agree with TRBD2. CDR3 length: 14 residues. Germline V gene sequence: CDR1 SEHNR, CDR2 FQNEAQ (reference sequence). With V trimmed by 5 bases and J by 3 bases, 3 bases remained unmatched. This chain's CDR3 is CASSAGGHTDTQYF. The CDR3 region has the DNA TGTGCCAGCAGCGCGGGGGGGCATACAGATACGCAGTATTTT.

The sample holds a few counts of this clonotype. The chain employs TRBV3-1 and TRBJ2-5, with no clear D. This CDR3 spans 15 amino acids. V lost 3 bases, J lost 1 base, and 12 bases lay in between. CDR1 and CDR2 from the germline V gene are LGHDT and YNNKEL (reference sequence). The CDR3 loop reads CASSHSLRPQETQYF. DNA of the CDR3: TGTGCCAGCAGCCATTCGCTAAGGCCCCAAGAGACCCAGTACTTC.

The CDR3 nucleotides are TGCGCCAGCAGCCAACATTCCCGACTGAACACTGAAGCTTTCTTT. It encodes CASSQHSRLNTEAFF. The V call is TRBV4-1, the J call TRBJ1-1; D uncertain. V lost 2 bases, J lost 0 bases, and 10 bases lay in between. In germline, CDR1 is MGHRA, CDR2 YSYEKL. The CDR3 is made up of 15 amino acids.

This clonotype has just a few counts. A junction end diverges from the germline sequence, so it may reflect a read error. CDR3 in DNA: TGTGCTAGCAGCTTAGCCGGACGCGTAACAGATACGCAGTATTTT. Its translation: CASSLAGRVTDTQYF. The chain employs TRBV7-7 and TRBJ2-3; D is unclear. Per the germline V gene, CDR1 is SSHAT and CDR2 is FNYEAQ (reference sequence). The CDR3 covers 15 residues.

The CDR3 coding sequence is TGTGCCAGCTCGCCTCCAGGGGGCTACACTGAAGCTTTCTTT. It translates to CASSPPGGYTEAFF. The chain combines TRBV18 with TRBJ1-1, with 8 bases fitting TRBD1. The germline V gene encodes CDR1 KGHSH and CDR2 LQKENI. V lost 6 bases and J lost 3; bases outside the gene matches: 6. CDR3 length equals 14 residues.

The J gene is TRBJ1-2, the V gene TRBV6-5, with D perhaps TRBD1 (5 bases). V was clipped by 2 bases and J by 0 bases, with 10 bases between them. The germline gives CDR1 MNHEY, CDR2 SVGAGI. This CDR3 spans 15 amino acids. The CDR3 DNA reads TGTGCCAGCAGTTACGTACAGGCCGCTAACTATGGCTACACCTTC. It translates to CASSYVQAANYGYTF.

This clonotype was seen only a few times. The J gene is TRBJ1-2, the V gene TRBV4-3; D might be TRBD1 (5 bases). V shed 0 bases and J shed 7 bases, with 21 bases lying between them. The CDR3 runs 17 residues. CDR1 and CDR2 from the germline V gene are LGHNA and YSLEER. The CDR3 loop is CASSQDRGRLGGLGYTF. In nucleotides, the CDR3 is TGCGCCAGCAGCCAAGATCGGGGCAGGTTAGGCGGTCTTGGCTACACCTTC.

This chain connects TRBV29-1 to TRBJ1-2, with D tentatively TRBD1 (6 bases). This CDR3 has 14 residues. In germline, CDR1 is SQVTM, CDR2 ANQGSEA. The ends were cut back, 0 bases at V and 8 bases at J, with 16 bases in the middle. The chain's CDR3 is CSVEERTEPLGYTF. CDR3 DNA sequence: TGCAGCGTTGAAGAAAGGACAGAGCCCCTAGGCTACACCTTC.

This clonotype was found a few times. CDR3 nucleotides: TGTGCCACCAGCAGAGACCGGACTAGTGGCGAGACCCAGTACTTC. Amino acid sequence: CATSRDRTSGETQYF. This chain joins TRBV15 and TRBJ2-5; 7 positions agree with TRBD2. The CDR3 spans 15 residues. Germline-derived CDR1 and CDR2 are LNHNV and YYDKDF (reference sequence). Losses at the gene ends were 0 bases for V and 5 bases for J; bases not matched to a gene: 6.

This clonotype occurred a few times. The J gene is TRBJ2-3, the V gene TRBV25-1, with 9 nucleotides matching TRBD1. The CDR3 loop spans 15 amino acids. The J segment lost 3 bases and the V segment lost 3 bases, leaving 4 bases of the junction unmatched. The germline V gene has CDR1 MGHDK and CDR2 SYGVNS. The CDR3 coding sequence is TGTGCCAGCAGTGATTTGGACAGGGGTACAGATACGCAGTATTTT. Residues: CASSDLDRGTDTQYF.